These 13 T cell receptor beta chains originate from one sample sequenced in a study of T cell responses to AZD1222 COVID-19 vaccine. Data came from immunoSEQ multiplex PCR; TCRdb stores just in-frame clones and leaves some out. The sample shows 120,000 or so clones, 90% of them seen only once. Here the sequenced sample was peripheral blood, taken on day 0 of AZD1222 vaccination. Source of these receptors: an adult in good health.

This clone was detected ten times or more. The V call is TRBV4-3, the J call TRBJ1-4; D gene unclear. The CDR3 is 15 amino acids. V was cut by 0 bases and J by 3 bases, with 8 bases left in between. Germline-derived CDR1 and CDR2 are LGHNA and YSLEER. CDR3: CASSQDLSSNEKLFF. CDR3 nucleotides: TGCGCCAGCAGCCAAGACTTAAGCTCTAATGAAAAACTGTTTTTT.

The chain couples TRBV11-2 to TRBJ2-1, with D possibly TRBD2 on 5 matching bases. The CDR3 runs to 16 residues. V gave up 5 bases and J gave up 0 bases, with 14 bases separating them. The germline gives CDR1 SGHAT, CDR2 FQNNGV. The CDR3 nucleotides read TGTGCCAGCAGCGCTAAAGCGGTTCTCTCCTACAATGAGCAGTTCTTC. It specifies CASSAKAVLSYNEQFF.

This clone is a singleton in its sample. V is TRBV5-1 and J is TRBJ2-2; tentatively, D is TRBD1 (5 bases). Germline V gene sequence: CDR1 SGHRS, CDR2 YFSETQ. The CDR3 is made up of 15 amino acids. V was shortened by 1 base and J by 1 base, with 8 bases between the two germline ends. CDR3: CASSLQGWNTGELFF. The CDR3 region has the DNA TGCGCCAGCAGCTTGCAGGGTTGGAACACCGGGGAGCTGTTTTTT.

This clone was seen just once. The rearrangement joins TRBV28 to TRBJ2-1; 9 nucleotides agree with TRBD1. The CDR3 length is 15 residues. The germline V gene has CDR1 MDHEN and CDR2 SYDVKM. The J segment lost 6 bases and the V segment lost 10 bases, leaving 13 bases of the junction unmatched. The CDR3 DNA follows: TGTGCCACGTCGACAGGGGGATTTAGTAGCAATGAGCAGTTCTTC. It codes for CATSTGGFSSNEQFF.

This clone was recorded a few times. The V and J genes are TRBV28 and TRBJ1-3; 8 bases match TRBD1. Unmatched junction bases numbered 9, after V lost 5 bases and J lost 9 bases. The CDR3 has 14 residues. Germline loops: CDR1 MDHEN, CDR2 SYDVKM. The CDR3 nucleotides are TGTGCCAGCAGTGAGACAGGGGCCAGATTCACCATATATTTT. This translates into CASSETGARFTIYF.

This clone was seen just once. V gene TRBV6-2 or TRBV6-3 combines with J gene TRBJ2-1, with 9 positions matching TRBD2. The CDR3 contains 19 residues. Trimming removed 4 bases from V and 7 bases from J; junction bases left unmatched: 20. Germline values: CDR1 MNHEY, CDR2 SVGEGT. The CDR3 protein is CASSSQFPNFSGSSNEQFF. DNA for the CDR3: TGTGCCAGCAGTTCCCAGTTCCCCAACTTTAGCGGGAGTTCAAATGAGCAGTTCTTC.

As concerns this clone: Germline is not matched at one junction end, which may reflect a read error. The chain links TRBV20-1 to TRBJ2-7, with TRBD2 matching over 8 bases. The length of the CDR3 is 10 residues. Germline V CDR1 and CDR2: DFQATT, SNEGSKA (reference sequence). The CDR3 coding sequence is TGCAGTGCTCTACTAGCGGACCCCCTCTTC. This codes for CSALLADPLF.

The gene calls are TRBV6-5 and TRBJ2-1; D ambiguous. Germline CDR1 reads MNHEY; CDR2 reads SVGAGI. V dropped 6 bases and J dropped 7 bases, with 13 bases sitting between them. The CDR3 runs to 13 residues. The CDR3 here is CASSVLLGNEQFF. In DNA, the CDR3 is TGTGCCAGCAGCGTCCTCCTAGGGAATGAGCAGTTCTTC.

The genes are TRBV28 and TRBJ2-1; the D gene is possibly TRBD2 (6 bases). V was shortened by 6 bases and J by 7 bases, with 13 bases between the two germline ends. Germline V gives CDR1 MDHEN, CDR2 SYDVKM. CDR3 length: 13 residues. CDR3 sequence: CASSRGVSNEQFF. CDR3 DNA sequence: TGTGCCAGCAGCCGCGGGGTGTCAAATGAGCAGTTCTTC.

The rearrangement joins TRBV27 to TRBJ2-7; the D is unclear. V lost 8 bases to trimming and J lost 8 bases, with 13 bases between them. CDR1 is MNHEY, CDR2 SMNVEV, per germline (reference sequence). This CDR3 spans 11 amino acids. This CDR3 is CASSGSGKQYF. Here the CDR3 DNA reads TGTGCCAGCTCGGGTTCTGGTAAGCAGTACTTC.

CDR3 DNA sequence: TGCAGCGTTCGAAGGGGCAGGTCCTACTACAATGAGCAGTTCTTC. It codes for CSVRRGRSYYNEQFF. The chain couples TRBV29-1 to TRBJ2-1, with D tentatively TRBD1 (5 bases). The CDR3 contains 15 residues. Germline CDR1 and CDR2: SQVTM and ANQGSEA. Trimming took 5 bases from V and 3 from J, leaving 17 bases between them.

The sample holds one count of this clone. The rearrangement links TRBV6-5 to TRBJ2-7; 8 nucleotides align to TRBD1. The V gene's germline CDR1 is MNHEY and CDR2 SVGAGI. The CDR3 contains 13 residues. The trim removed 6 bases at V and 3 bases at J, leaving 4 bases unmatched. This CDR3 is CASSPGQVYEQYF. As DNA, the CDR3 is TGTGCCAGCAGCCCGGGACAGGTCTACGAGCAGTACTTC.

The chain is built from TRBV6-2 or TRBV6-3 and TRBJ2-5, with D uncertain. Germline V CDR1 and CDR2: MNHEY, SVGEGT. Trimming removed 2 bases from V and 2 bases from J, with 18 bases in between. CDR3 length: 17 amino acids. CDR3 DNA: TGTGCCAGCAGTTACAGACCAGGAGAATCTCTACAAGAGACCCAGTACTTC. Translation gives CASSYRPGESLQETQYF.